This TCR beta chain was documented in a study of cytomegalovirus exposure and HLA in healthy donors listed by TCRdb under 2017. Background for the entire study: According to an earlier analysis of several hundred of the donors, about 179 million T cells yielded roughly 100 million unique TCR beta sequences and 276 Gb of sequence data. An early release covering some 640 HLA-typed donors comprised 300 to 350 gigabases of sequencing data and 85 million to 100 million unique TCR sequences. The genetic ancestry cluster associated with self-reported Caucasian donors included about 81% of the roughly 400 genotyped donors. The study aimed to test whether cataloging public T cell receptors could reveal signatures of past pathogen exposure. The study used immunosequencing to profile the T cell repertoires of approximately 630 subjects and linked those repertoires to cytomegalovirus serostatus. Besides the first cohort of roughly 660 subjects, a separate validation cohort made up of over 95 different subjects was used. To predict cytomegalovirus infection status, the study brought together high-throughput TCR immunosequencing, statistical association of individual TCRs with disease status, and machine learning. In a later analysis, previously published TCR beta repertoires from 550 to 750 donors were re-analyzed and high-resolution HLA genotyping was added so that TCR occurrence patterns could be studied. The later analysis used no new phenotypic data to find candidate immune exposures, relying instead on TCR beta sequences and their occurrence across donors. In an earlier analysis of roughly 600 of the donors, high-throughput TCR beta sequencing was used to judge whether each TCR beta V gene segment behaved as functional or pseudogenic. Alongside the repertoire data, information on donor age, sex, ethnicity and CMV serostatus was compiled. A later genetic analysis used genome-wide SNP genotypes for about 65% of the roughly 670 donors, treating that subset as a discovery cohort. All discovery cohort repertoires had been generated on a single sequencing platform. Class I and class II HLA loci were covered by the typing at four-digit resolution. The number of typed donors differed by locus: roughly 620-640 for A, B, C, DRB1 and DQB1; approximately 530 for DQA1; 606 for DPA1; and some 430 for DPB1. Four or five DR-DQ haplotypes were handled as single units for association and clustering because linkage in the cohort was strong. Among some 410 genotyped donors of the cohort, an average of 235,054 unique TCR beta nucleotide sequences were sequenced per donor, around 20% of them non-productive. Overall study results and their limits: The only immune exposure information available for the cohort was CMV serostatus. In a later analysis, HLA-associated TCR beta chains showed more clonal expansion and lower generation probabilities than non-associated chains that were equally common. In a later analysis, 15,000 to 20,000 TCR beta sequences were associated with specific HLA alleles at a false discovery rate of 0.05. The cohort was sequenced for TCR beta chains only, and without alpha or paired-chain data the features that could be detected were limited. Correlated functional status among segregating V segments might be attributable to linkage disequilibrium, but an unknown experimental factor could not be ruled out. Presence/absence analyses assumed roughly uniform sequencing depth across donors, an assumption that may not hold. Because some donors lacked HLA typing at each locus, the association tests relied only on the typed subset. In a later genetic analysis, a missense DCLRE1C variant was associated with V-gene and J-gene trimming of TCR beta chains, and the association was replicated in an independent cohort. An earlier analysis of around 500 of the donors showed that most TCR beta V segments appeared in productive rearrangements either about 90% or about 30% of the time, which broadly matched IMGT annotations. Several of the top co-occurrence clusters appeared to be linked to parvovirus B19, influenza, CMV and Epstein-Barr virus, according to a later analysis. A later analysis found that TCR association rates varied across HLA loci, with DRB1 alleles showing the most associated TCRs and HLA-C alleles the fewest. Roughly 15 rarely observed V segments, including chromosome 9 orphons, were excluded from the earlier analysis of approximately 500 of the donors because counts were too low. A total of 150 to 200 TCR beta chains were listed by the study as associated with cytomegalovirus. A later genetic analysis reported fewer N-insertions in productive TCRs among donors in an Asian-associated ancestry cluster than the roughly 640-donor mean. Most TCR sequences were observed very rarely across donors, whereas some public TCRs were present in many individuals. The authors suggested that the approach could potentially be generalized to other disease states and immunological phenotypes. A further reported finding was that TCR beta sequences accurately predicted the HLA-A and HLA-B alleles for most subjects in the first cohort. A cluster of highly shared sequence variants was judged likely to represent a technical artifact of the sequencing pipeline. The classifier was reported to diagnose cytomegalovirus status with high specificity and sensitivity in both the original and validation cohorts. A later analysis found that most CMV-associated TCR beta chains appeared HLA-restricted, with HLA associations seemingly driven largely by CMV exposure. A few of the identified cytomegalovirus-associated TCR beta chains were confirmed in vitro to be specific for cytomegalovirus antigens. When HLA alleles, especially DR and DQ, strongly co-occurred, TCR associations were difficult to assign to individual alleles.

Of note for this clone: Its antigen target is currently unknown. One base away there is no much larger clone; base qualities are not given.

Libraries were constructed by the immunoSEQ multiplex PCR assay. The multiplex PCR relied on a mix of 60 forward primers for TCR Vbeta segments and 13 reverse primers for TCR Jbeta segments. A multiplex PCR assay on genomic DNA amplified the CDR3 region of rearranged TCR beta genes. The amplified TCR beta libraries were sequenced on the Illumina HiSeq System as 87-base-pair reads. For the original study's pipeline: In a later analysis, approximately 74 million unique TCR beta chains were counted across the 650 to 750 repertoires, and about 9.9 million of these chains were shared by at least two donors. To remove PCR and sequencing errors, raw reads were error-corrected and collapsed into unique sequences using a nearest-neighbor algorithm that merged closely related sequences. CDR3 sequences were aligned to IMGT reference sequences to assign V, D and J gene segments. For a sequence to be retained, at least a six-nucleotide match to both a V gene segment and a J gene segment was required. Rearrangements were called productive when the CDR3 lacked stop codons and stayed in frame with V and J; all others were non-productive. CDR3 was defined by IMGT convention, running from the second conserved V-encoded cysteine to the conserved J-encoded phenylalanine. The earlier analysis of about 590 of the donors excluded sequences that lacked an unambiguous match to a single V gene segment. An earlier analysis of several hundred of the donors called V segments functional above 56.7% productive rearrangements and segregating when the between-donor standard deviation exceeded 5%. A statistical classification framework was developed to diagnose cytomegalovirus status using the catalog of TCR beta chain sequences. V and J gene assignment, in a later analysis, came from comparing TCR nucleotide sequences with IMGT/GENE-DB human TR gene sequences. The TCRdist pipeline was used in a later analysis to assign CDR3 sequences and most-parsimonious VDJ recombination scenarios. In a later analysis, each TCR beta chain was defined by its CDR3 amino acid sequence together with its V-gene family, and reads lacking a unique V-gene family were excluded. A later analysis removed over 500 highly shared, low-generation-probability nucleotide sequences to deal with suspected cross-contamination and a sequencing artifact. In a later analysis, a clonal expansion index was calculated for each public chain from normalized within-repertoire ranks of inferred template counts. In a later analysis, generation probabilities were computed with a VDJ recombination model fitted to out-of-frame rearrangements, and the resulting probabilities were checked against IGoR. In a later analysis, hypergeometric tests were used to score TCR-TCR, TCR-HLA and TCR-CMV co-occurrence, with a repertoire-size bias correction applied to TCR pairs. To estimate false discovery rates, a later analysis permuted the HLA or CMV assignments 20 times. In a later analysis, co-occurring TCRs were grouped with DBSCAN, and TCRdist sequence similarity was added when clustering was performed within HLA-allele-positive subsets. Repertoires with fewer than 30,000 or more than 120,000 public chains were left out of co-occurrence clustering, as were four to six repertoires with anomalous nucleotide sharing. This immuneACCESS table, as held by TCRdb, lists in-frame sequences with V and J called but not all clones. Of the missing ones, under half trace to an unresolved V gene in checked studies; the others have no known cause. V, J and clone size derive from that table, while D and trimming were established from the DNA sequence. The table for this sample lists roughly 180,000 clones; around 75% of them were counted only once. 4.5% to 7.5% of the sample is taken by the ten largest.

The cohort consisted of hundreds of healthy bone marrow donors. At the time of sampling, every cohort member was nominally healthy, though immune exposures that went unrecorded were likely present. The donor tested CMV seropositive and was one of the 289 seropositive cohort members. Each donor provided a peripheral blood sample, and peripheral blood mononuclear cells were used for TCR beta sequencing. Genomic DNA extraction from the blood cell samples was performed with the Qiagen DNeasy Blood Extraction Kit. Sequenced sample: PBMCs. The clonotype comes from a woman in her twenties or thirties in good health and CMV-seropositive.

The DNA is as follows: TGTGCCAGCAGCCTTACAGGGTTAATGGAGACCCAGTACTTC. It is translated as CASSLTGLMETQYF. The rearranged segments are TRBV7-2 and TRBJ2-5; the D region possibly corresponds to TRBD1 (6 bases align). The germline V gene supplies CDR1 SGHTA and CDR2 FQGNSA. Taken from cysteine to phenylalanine, the CDR3 has 14 residues. The only DNA kept is the CDR3, 42 bases in frame from the first base. V lost 5 bases and J lost 5 bases; the stretch between them is 15 bases long.